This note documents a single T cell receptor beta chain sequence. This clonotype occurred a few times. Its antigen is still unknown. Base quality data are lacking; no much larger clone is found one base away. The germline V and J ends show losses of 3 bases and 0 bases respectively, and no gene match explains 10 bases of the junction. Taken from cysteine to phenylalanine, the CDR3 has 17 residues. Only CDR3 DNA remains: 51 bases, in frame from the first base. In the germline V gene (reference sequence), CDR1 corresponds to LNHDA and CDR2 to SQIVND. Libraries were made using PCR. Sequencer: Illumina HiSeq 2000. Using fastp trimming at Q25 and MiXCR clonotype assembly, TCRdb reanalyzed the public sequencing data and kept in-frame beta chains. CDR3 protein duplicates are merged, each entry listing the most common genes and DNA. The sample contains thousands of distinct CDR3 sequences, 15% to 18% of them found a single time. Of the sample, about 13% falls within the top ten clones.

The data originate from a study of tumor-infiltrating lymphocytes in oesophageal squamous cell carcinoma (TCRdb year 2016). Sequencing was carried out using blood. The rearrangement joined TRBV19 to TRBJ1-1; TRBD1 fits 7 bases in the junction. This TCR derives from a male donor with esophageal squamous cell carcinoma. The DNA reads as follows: TGTGCCAGTAGTATTTGGGCGACAGGGACCATGAACACTGAAGCTTTCTTT. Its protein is CASSIWATGTMNTEAFF.